The 27 T cell receptor beta chains given below trace back to one sample, sequenced in a study of cytomegalovirus exposure and HLA in healthy donors. The PCR ran on 60 Vbeta and 13 Jbeta primers. Here immunoSEQ multiplex PCR was the method, and the copy in TCRdb shows in-frame clones only, minus some. The sample lists about 50,000 clones, 65% to 85% occurring once. Material: PBMCs. These receptors were obtained from a man younger than 45 in good health and CMV-seronegative.

V is TRBV6-6 and J is TRBJ2-6; 8 nucleotides align to TRBD1. Germline loops: CDR1 MNHNY, CDR2 SVGAGI (reference sequence). V lost 6 bases, J lost 2 bases, and 3 bases stayed unmatched. CDR3 length equals 15 residues. CDR3 sequence reads: CASSGQGAGANVLTF. In DNA form, the CDR3 reads TGTGCCAGCAGCGGACAGGGCGCTGGGGCCAACGTCCTGACTTTC.

Remarks on this clone: Other DNA variants within this sample encode the same CDR3. The chain has TRBV7-9 and TRBJ2-7; D is possibly TRBD1 (6 bases). Germline V gives CDR1 SEHNR, CDR2 FQNEAQ (reference sequence). CDR3 length: 15 residues. With 5 bases removed from V and 2 bases from J, the gap between germline ends came to 16 bases. Here the CDR3 DNA reads TGTGCCAGCAGCCAGGGGCCAGGAAGAGCCTACGAGCAGTACTTC. Translation: CASSQGPGRAYEQYF.

This chain links TRBV7-2 with TRBJ1-1; 7 bases fit TRBD1. The CDR3 has 14 residues. CDR1 and CDR2 from the germline V gene are SGHTA and FQGNSA. V lost 3 bases to trimming and J lost 4 bases; unmatched junction nucleotides: 5. The CDR3 sequence: CASSLRDSGTEAFF. For the CDR3, the DNA is TGTGCCAGCAGCTTGCGGGACAGCGGCACTGAAGCTTTCTTT.

This clone was seen only a few times. The rearrangement uses TRBV30 and TRBJ2-3; 7 nucleotides agree with TRBD2. The CDR3 consists of 14 residues. After removal of 3 bases from V and 4 bases from J, the junction contained 7 bases not matched to a gene. CDR1 and CDR2 from the germline V gene are GTSNPN and SVGIG (reference sequence). The CDR3 loop is CAWRLSGRSDTQYF. The CDR3 DNA follows: TGTGCCTGGAGGCTTAGCGGGCGATCAGATACGCAGTATTTT.

The chain combines TRBV5-4 with TRBJ2-3; the D gene is possibly TRBD1 (6 bases). V shed 3 bases and J shed 5 bases, with 13 bases lying between them. This CDR3 spans 14 amino acids. The germline V gene has CDR1 SGHNT and CDR2 YYREEE (reference sequence). CDR3 residues: CASSSRDIRDTQYF. CDR3 nucleotide sequence: TGTGCCAGCAGCTCCCGGGACATAAGAGATACGCAGTATTTT.

A single count supports this clone. The CDR3 DNA follows: TGTGCCAGCAGTGAATATGACTCTTCACCCCTCCACTTT. Amino acids: CASSEYDSSPLHF. The chain links TRBV25-1 to TRBJ1-6; D unresolved. V lost 0 bases and J lost 9, with 6 bases in between. CDR1 is MGHDK, CDR2 SYGVNS, per germline. The CDR3 consists of 13 residues.

This clone has a single count. This chain connects TRBV4-3 to TRBJ2-7, with 8 bases fitting TRBD2. In germline, CDR1 is LGHNA, CDR2 YSLEER. The CDR3 is made up of 16 amino acids. Trimming cost V 0 bases and J 1 base; bases outside gene matches: 5. The CDR3 DNA follows: TGCGCCAGCAGCCAAGATCCAAGCGGGAGTTCCTACGAGCAGTACTTC. It yields the protein CASSQDPSGSSYEQYF.

This clone was seen only once. This CDR3 is CAGMIGVNTEAFF. CDR3 DNA: TGTGCCGGGATGATCGGGGTGAACACTGAAGCTTTCTTT. The rearrangement links TRBV5-5 to TRBJ1-1; the D is unclear. CDR1 SGHKS and CDR2 YYEKEE come from the germline V gene (reference sequence). The CDR3 extends over 13 amino acids. Trimming shortened V by 10 bases and J by 0 bases, and 13 bases separated the two germline ends.

This chain connects TRBV7-8 to TRBJ2-7, with a tentative D call TRBD2 (6 bases). Trimming removed 0 bases at V and 1 base at J, with 7 bases between. Germline CDR1 is SGHVS and CDR2 is FQNEAQ. The CDR3 extends over 14 amino acids. CDR3 nucleotide sequence: TGTGCCAGCAGCTTAGCGGAGGGTTCCTACGAGCAGTACTTC. Its protein product is CASSLAEGSYEQYF.

Comments on this clone: Other DNA sequences in this specimen translate into the identical CDR3. The chain recombines TRBV5-1 with TRBJ2-7, with TRBD2 as a possible D gene (6 bases). The germline V gene has CDR1 SGHRS and CDR2 YFSETQ. The CDR3 contains 17 residues. V lost 4 bases, J lost 4 bases, and 24 bases lay in between. The CDR3 DNA follows: TGCGCCAGCAGCACGGGGGTTGGTGGGGTTGGAAGGTACGAGCAGTACTTC. This encodes CASSTGVGGVGRYEQYF.

V usage is TRBV7-6 and J usage is TRBJ2-3; 9 nucleotides line up with TRBD2. J lost 4 bases, V lost 4 bases, and 6 bases had no gene match. CDR3 length: 15 residues. Germline V CDR1 and CDR2: SGHVS, FNYEAQ. CDR3 nucleotide sequence: TGTGCCAGCAGCTGGCGGGGGGGGAAGTCAGATACGCAGTATTTT. Its protein is CASSWRGGKSDTQYF.

This clone appeared a few times. This chain links TRBV6-5 with TRBJ2-7; tentatively, D is TRBD2 (7 bases). The V gene's germline CDR1 is MNHEY and CDR2 SVGAGI. Deletions cut 0 bases from V and 6 bases from J, with 12 bases between. This CDR3 spans 14 amino acids. This CDR3 reads CASSYSGGLSEQYF. CDR3 sequence (DNA): TGTGCCAGCAGTTACTCCGGGGGGCTAAGCGAGCAGTACTTC.

The chain has TRBV29-1 and TRBJ2-7; TRBD2 matches 9 bases. Germline V gene lookup returns CDR1 SQVTM and CDR2 ANQGSEA. V was clipped by 5 bases and J by 2 bases; unmatched bases: 7. The CDR3 spans 14 residues. CDR3 DNA sequence: TGCAGCGTTAACAAGCGGGAGGCCCCCTACGAGCAGTACTTC. Translated, it gives CSVNKREAPYEQYF.

The chain couples TRBV5-1 to TRBJ2-5, with TRBD1 matching over 9 bases. After removal of 5 bases from V and 2 bases from J, the junction contained 13 bases not matched to a gene. This CDR3 is 17 amino acids long. Germline V gene sequence: CDR1 SGHRS, CDR2 YFSETQ. CDR3 region: CASRPGQGQTVQETQYF. The CDR3 nucleotides are TGCGCCAGCAGACCGGGACAGGGCCAGACCGTTCAAGAGACCCAGTACTTC.

The V gene is TRBV6-1, the J gene TRBJ1-5; D is undetermined. The germline V and J ends were trimmed by 3 bases and 9 bases, with 12 bases remaining between them. The CDR3 totals 13 residues. Per the germline V gene, CDR1 is MNHNS and CDR2 is SASEGT. The CDR3, as DNA: TGTGCCAGCAGTGACGATCAACGGAGGCCCCAGCATTTT. Its translation: CASSDDQRRPQHF.

The rearrangement uses TRBV28 and TRBJ1-1; D remains unclear. Trimming pared 4 bases from V and 5 bases from J, leaving 8 bases between. Germline assignment: CDR1 MDHEN and CDR2 SYDVKM. The length of the CDR3 is 12 residues. CDR3 bases: TGTGCCAGCAGTTCTCTCAGTACTGAAGCTTTCTTT. Its protein is CASSSLSTEAFF.

This chain uses TRBV7-6 with TRBJ2-3; the match to TRBD2 covers 8 bases. This CDR3 comprises 16 residues. Germline V gives CDR1 SGHVS, CDR2 FNYEAQ. The junction had 6 bases not matched to a gene; V was cut back by 2 bases and J by 2 bases. CDR3 protein: CASSLSLAGITDTQYF. The DNA for the CDR3 is TGTGCCAGCAGCTTAAGCCTAGCGGGCATCACAGATACGCAGTATTTT.

The rearrangement uses TRBV10-2 and TRBJ1-5; 8 nucleotides agree with TRBD1. The CDR3 totals 15 residues. Germline CDR1 is WSHSY and CDR2 is SAAADI. The V segment lost 2 bases and the J segment 9 bases; nucleotides outside the gene matches: 9. The CDR3 reads CASSEGQGPVGPQHF. DNA of the CDR3: TGCGCCAGCAGTGAGGGACAGGGCCCGGTGGGGCCCCAGCATTTT.

In this sample, this clone turned up once. J is TRBJ1-1 and V is TRBV7-2; tentative D call: TRBD1 (5 bases). Trimming pared 1 base from V and 11 bases from J, leaving 14 bases between. Germline V gene sequence: CDR1 SGHTA, CDR2 FQGNSA. This CDR3 region has 13 residues. The CDR3 DNA follows: TGTGCCAGCAGCTTAGATGATGGGCGGGGGGCTTTCTTT. Its translation is CASSLDDGRGAFF.

This chain joins TRBV30 and TRBJ1-5; a possible D gene is TRBD1 (5 bases). V was clipped by 0 bases and J by 4 bases, with 10 bases between them. The germline gives CDR1 GTSNPN, CDR2 SVGIG (reference sequence). The CDR3 is 14 residues long. CDR3 sequence reads: CAWSVLGLNQPQHF. CDR3 sequence (DNA): TGTGCCTGGAGTGTACTGGGACTTAATCAGCCCCAGCATTTT.

The chain employs TRBV2 and TRBJ1-1, with D unresolved. The CDR3 sequence is 13 residues long. Germline V gene lookup returns CDR1 SNHLY and CDR2 FYNNEI. V lost 4 bases to trimming and J lost 0 bases, with 6 bases between them. CDR3 sequence: CASSGSLNTEAFF. Written as DNA, the CDR3 is TGTGCCAGCAGTGGAAGCCTGAACACTGAAGCTTTCTTT.

The genes are TRBV5-6 and TRBJ1-6, with 7 bases fitting TRBD1. The germline V gene has CDR1 SGHDT and CDR2 YYEEEE. The CDR3 extends over 14 amino acids. The ends lost 4 bases at V and 8 bases at J; junction bases unmatched: 6. CDR3 in amino acids: CASSPGQLYSPLHF. The CDR3 DNA is TGTGCCAGCAGCCCGGGACAGTTATATTCACCCCTCCACTTT.

The CDR3 region is CASSVSVGLAGTDTQYF. CDR3 bases: TGTGCCAGCTCAGTATCCGTGGGACTAGCGGGCACAGATACGCAGTATTTT. This chain links TRBV18 with TRBJ2-3, with 11 bases matching TRBD2. The CDR3 loop spans 17 amino acids. Trimming cost V 5 bases and J 1 base; bases outside gene matches: 8. Germline-derived CDR1 and CDR2 are KGHSH and LQKENI. Full variable domain (outside the CDR3, taken from reference TRBV18 and TRBJ2-3): NAGVMQNPRHLVRRRGQEARLRCSPMKGHSHVYWYRQLPEEGLKFMVYLQKENIIDESGMPKERFSAEFPKEGPSILRIQQVVRGDSAAYFCASSVSVGLAGTDTQYFGPGTRLTVL.

This clone has just one count. The genes are TRBV30 and TRBJ1-4, with 7 bases lining up with TRBD1. The CDR3 is 14 residues long. V gave up 2 bases and J gave up 4 bases; unmatched junction bases: 4. Germline assignment: CDR1 GTSNPN and CDR2 SVGIG (reference sequence). CDR3 protein: CAWSIGQVNEKLFF. The CDR3 bases are TGTGCCTGGAGTATAGGACAGGTTAATGAAAAACTGTTTTTT.

The chain is built from TRBV9 and TRBJ2-7; 8 bases agree with TRBD2. Germline CDR1 reads SGDLS; CDR2 reads YYNGEE. The CDR3 runs to 15 residues. V shed 0 bases and J 0 bases; nucleotides not matched to a gene: 2. CDR3 loop: CASSVEAGGSYEQYF. DNA of the CDR3: TGTGCCAGCAGCGTAGAGGCGGGGGGCTCCTACGAGCAGTACTTC.

The chain combines TRBV6-6 with TRBJ1-5, with a tentative D call TRBD1 (5 bases). From germline, CDR1 is MNHNY and CDR2 SVGAGI (reference sequence). The CDR3 covers 16 residues. V gave up 6 bases and J gave up 0 bases, with 15 bases separating them. CDR3 bases: TGTGCCAGCAGCCTACAGGTTGGGGATAGCAATCAGCCCCAGCATTTT. Protein product: CASSLQVGDSNQPQHF.

The V call is TRBV5-6, the J call TRBJ2-7; TRBD1 agrees at 7 bases. This CDR3 comprises 14 residues. The germline CDR1 and CDR2 sequences are SGHDT and YYEEEE. V shed 4 bases, J shed 0 bases, and the junction held 4 bases outside the gene matches. The CDR3 DNA is TGTGCCAGCAGCCCGACAGGGAGCTCCTACGAGCAGTACTTC. Its protein is CASSPTGSSYEQYF.